The 12 T cell receptor beta chains reported below all come from one sample, sequenced in a study of memory CD4+ T cells and cytomegalovirus serostatus. The sort gate was single viable CD3+CD4+CD8-CD45RO+ cells for memory CD4+ T cells. Profiled with immunoSEQ multiplex PCR; TCRdb holds only in-frame clones, not every one. The sample contains about 50,000 clones, about 79% of which appear only once. Sequencing input: memory CD4+ T cells from blood. The source of these receptors is an adult in good health and CMV-seronegative.

The rearrangement joins TRBV28 to TRBJ2-7; 8 nucleotides line up with TRBD1. The CDR3 length is 15 residues. The trim removed 8 bases at V and 3 bases at J, leaving 12 bases unmatched. Germline V lookup: CDR1 MDHEN, CDR2 SYDVKM. The CDR3 protein is CASFSGQGIGYEQYF. CDR3 DNA: TGTGCCAGCTTCTCCGGACAGGGAATCGGCTACGAGCAGTACTTC.

The rearrangement links TRBV6-1 to TRBJ1-4; no firm D call. Germline lookup yields CDR1 MNHNS and CDR2 SASEGT. V lost 6 bases, J lost 7 bases, and 12 bases lay in between. The CDR3 has 13 amino acids. In nucleotides, the CDR3 is TGTGCCAGCAGCCTTGAGCGGACTGAAAAACTGTTTTTT. Translated: CASSLERTEKLFF.

In its sample, this clone was seen once. The CDR3, as DNA: TGTGCCAGCAGCTTCAGGAAACAGGGGAATGAGCAGTTCTTC. Its protein is CASSFRKQGNEQFF. The J gene is TRBJ2-1, the V gene TRBV7-2, with 7 bases lining up with TRBD1. The CDR3 extends over 14 amino acids. Unmatched junction bases numbered 6, after V lost 3 bases and J lost 7 bases. Germline V gene sequence: CDR1 SGHTA, CDR2 FQGNSA.

The CDR3, as DNA: TGCGCCAGCAGCCAAGCCGGGACAGCGAACACCGGGGAGCTGTTTTTT. It specifies CASSQAGTANTGELFF. The chain links TRBV4-1 to TRBJ2-2; 7 bases align to TRBD1. Germline trimming cut 1 base from V and 0 bases from J; bases unmatched to any gene: 2. Looked up from germline, CDR1 is MGHRA and CDR2 is YSYEKL. CDR3 length: 16 residues.

This CDR3 is CASRGTGKYEQYF. The DNA of the CDR3 is TGCGCCAGCAGAGGGACAGGTAAATACGAGCAGTACTTC. The V call is TRBV5-1, the J call TRBJ2-7, with 8 bases aligning to TRBD1. This CDR3 contains 13 residues. V gave up 5 bases and J gave up 4 bases; unmatched junction bases: 5. Germline V gene sequence: CDR1 SGHRS, CDR2 YFSETQ.

This chain joins TRBV29-1 and TRBJ2-5; D not resolved. This CDR3 contains 12 residues. The V gene's germline CDR1 is SQVTM and CDR2 ANQGSEA. Trimming stripped 1 base from V and 7 bases from J, with 10 bases between. The CDR3 DNA reads as TGCAGCGTTGAAGCCCAGTTTAGGACCCAGTACTTC. Translation gives CSVEAQFRTQYF.

The chain links TRBV18 to TRBJ2-2; D perhaps matches TRBD1 (5 bases). This CDR3 region has 16 residues. Germline V CDR1 and CDR2: KGHSH, LQKENI. V gave up 3 bases and J gave up 0 bases, with 11 bases separating them. CDR3 DNA sequence: TGTGCCAGCTCACCTCCAGGGCGCTCGAACACCGGGGAGCTGTTTTTT. Encoded protein: CASSPPGRSNTGELFF.

V and J are TRBV7-2 and TRBJ1-1; no firm D call. The CDR3 length is 13 residues. Germline CDR1 is SGHTA and CDR2 is FQGNSA. The V gene lost 1 base and the J gene lost 6 bases, with 9 bases spanning the gap. CDR3 protein: CASSLDRVAEAFF. CDR3 sequence (DNA): TGTGCCAGCAGCTTAGATAGGGTGGCTGAAGCTTTCTTT.

This CDR3 reads CASSDSYYGYTF. CDR3 DNA: TGTGCCAGCAGCGACAGTTACTATGGCTACACCTTC. The rearrangement links TRBV28 to TRBJ1-2; D perhaps matches TRBD1 (5 bases). The V and J ends lost 6 bases and 3 bases respectively, with 8 bases between them. The CDR3 is made up of 12 amino acids. Germline values: CDR1 MDHEN, CDR2 SYDVKM.

The rearrangement links TRBV7-2 to TRBJ1-4; the D is unclear. Between the trimmed V and J ends, which lost 8 bases and 3 bases, there was a span of 19 bases. Germline V gives CDR1 SGHTA, CDR2 FQGNSA. The CDR3 covers 16 residues. In DNA, the CDR3 is TGTGCCAGCGCCCCCGGGAGGCGTGGGGCTAATGAAAAACTGTTTTTT. It is translated as CASAPGRRGANEKLFF.

This clone is medium-sized by share. V gene TRBV29-1 combines with J gene TRBJ1-2; perhaps TRBD1 as D (5 bases). This CDR3 region has 15 residues. From germline, CDR1 is SQVTM and CDR2 ANQGSEA. The V end lost 8 bases, the J end lost 3 bases, and 22 bases lay between the germline ends. The chain's CDR3 is CSTDRGTANDYGYTF. CDR3 bases: TGCAGCACTGATCGGGGGACCGCCAATGACTATGGCTACACCTTC.

The chain is built from TRBV11-2 and TRBJ2-3; tentatively, D is TRBD1 (5 bases). Germline V lookup: CDR1 SGHAT, CDR2 FQNNGV. The V end lost 5 bases, the J end lost 2 bases, and 11 bases lay between the germline ends. CDR3 length: 14 residues. CDR3 sequence: CASSRQRNTDTQYF. The DNA for the CDR3 is TGTGCCAGCAGCAGACAGCGAAACACAGATACGCAGTATTTT.